Shown below are 4 T cell receptor beta chains from a single sample sequenced in a study of CD8 T cells in ankylosing spondylitis. Using its own MiXCR run on the 5' RACE reads, TCRdb lists one record per CDR3 protein. This sample has a few hundred thousand distinct CDR3 sequences, with approximately 12% found just once. Sequencing was carried out using blood, either unsorted or a sorted T cell fraction (not recorded which). The receptor source for this set is a male donor with ankylosing spondylitis or in good health (not recorded which).

This clonotype was detected many times. This chain uses TRBV5-1 with TRBJ2-2; D uncertain. With 0 bases removed from V and 1 base from J, the gap between germline ends came to 7 bases. This CDR3 spans 15 amino acids. Per germline, CDR1 SGHRS and CDR2 YFSETQ. CDR3 residues: CASSLEQRNTGELFF. The CDR3 DNA reads TGCGCCAGCAGCTTGGAACAGAGGAACACCGGGGAGCTGTTTTTT. The full variable domain, in which reference TRBV5-1 and TRBJ2-2 provide the parts outside the CDR3, is KAGVTQTPRYLIKTRGQQVTLSCSPISGHRSVSWYQQTPGQGLQFLFEYFSETQRNKGNFPGRFSGRQFSNSRSEMNVSTLELGDSALYLCASSLEQRNTGELFFGEGSRLTVL.

This clonotype appeared a few times. The CDR3 DNA follows: TGTGCCAGCAGCACGCGACAGGGGTGGGAGCAGTACTTC. The encoded protein is CASSTRQGWEQYF. The chain employs TRBV11-2 and TRBJ2-7, with 8 positions matching TRBD1. J was trimmed by 7 bases and V by 5 bases; bases with no gene match: 7. CDR1 and CDR2 (germline): SGHAT, FQNNGV. The CDR3 covers 13 residues.

The genes are TRBV7-2 and TRBJ2-3; D possibly corresponds to TRBD2 (6 bases). CDR1 and CDR2 (germline): SGHTA, FQGNSA. CDR3 size: 15 residues. Trimming took off 1 base at V and 10 bases at J, with 18 bases between the two ends. The CDR3 DNA reads as TGTGCCAGCAGCTTAGTGCGGGACCCCTTCATCCCGCAGTATTTT. Translating it yields CASSLVRDPFIPQYF.

In this sample, this clonotype turned up many times. The V call is TRBV5-6, the J call TRBJ2-1, with 7 bases identical to TRBD1. This CDR3 has 13 amino acids. In germline, CDR1 is SGHDT, CDR2 YYEEEE. The junction had 3 bases not matched to a gene; V was cut back by 2 bases and J by 7 bases. CDR3 sequence (DNA): TGTGCCAGCAGCTTCTCAGGGGGAAATGAGCAGTTCTTC. Translating gives CASSFSGGNEQFF.